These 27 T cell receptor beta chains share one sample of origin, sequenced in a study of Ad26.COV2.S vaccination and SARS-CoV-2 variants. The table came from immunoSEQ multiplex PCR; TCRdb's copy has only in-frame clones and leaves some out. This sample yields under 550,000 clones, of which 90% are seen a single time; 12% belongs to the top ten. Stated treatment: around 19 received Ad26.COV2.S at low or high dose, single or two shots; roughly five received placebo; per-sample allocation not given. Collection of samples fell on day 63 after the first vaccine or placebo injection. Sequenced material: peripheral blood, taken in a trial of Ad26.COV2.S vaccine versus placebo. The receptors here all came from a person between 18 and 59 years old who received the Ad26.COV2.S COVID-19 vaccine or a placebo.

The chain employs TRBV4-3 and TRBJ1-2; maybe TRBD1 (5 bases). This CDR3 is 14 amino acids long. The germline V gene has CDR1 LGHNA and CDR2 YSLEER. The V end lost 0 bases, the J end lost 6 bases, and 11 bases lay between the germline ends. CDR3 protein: CASSQEGRENGYTF. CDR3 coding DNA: TGCGCCAGCAGCCAAGAGGGCAGGGAAAATGGCTACACCTTC.

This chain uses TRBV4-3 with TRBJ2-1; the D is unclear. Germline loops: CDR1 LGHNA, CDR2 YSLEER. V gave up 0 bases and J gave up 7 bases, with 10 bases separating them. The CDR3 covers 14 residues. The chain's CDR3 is CASSQDIRSNEQFF. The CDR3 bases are TGCGCCAGCAGCCAAGATATCCGGAGTAATGAGCAGTTCTTC.

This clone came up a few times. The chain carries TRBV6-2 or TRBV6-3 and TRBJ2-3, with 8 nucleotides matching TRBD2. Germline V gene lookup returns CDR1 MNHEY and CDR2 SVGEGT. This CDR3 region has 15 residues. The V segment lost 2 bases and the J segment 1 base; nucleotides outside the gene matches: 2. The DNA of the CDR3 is TGTGCCAGCAGTTACCGGCGGGAGGGCACAGATACGCAGTATTTT. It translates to CASSYRREGTDTQYF.

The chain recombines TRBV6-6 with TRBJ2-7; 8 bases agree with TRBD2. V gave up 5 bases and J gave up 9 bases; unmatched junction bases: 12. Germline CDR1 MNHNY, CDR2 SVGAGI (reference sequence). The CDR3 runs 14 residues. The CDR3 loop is CASSSSGTPGGQYF. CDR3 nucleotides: TGTGCCAGCAGTAGTAGCGGGACGCCCGGGGGGCAGTACTTC.

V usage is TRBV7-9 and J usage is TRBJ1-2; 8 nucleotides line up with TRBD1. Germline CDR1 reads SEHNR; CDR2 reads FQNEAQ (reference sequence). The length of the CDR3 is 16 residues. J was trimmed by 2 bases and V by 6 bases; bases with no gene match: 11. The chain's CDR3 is CASRLMGTGLNYGYTF. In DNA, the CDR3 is TGTGCCAGCAGATTAATGGGGACAGGATTAAACTATGGCTACACCTTC.

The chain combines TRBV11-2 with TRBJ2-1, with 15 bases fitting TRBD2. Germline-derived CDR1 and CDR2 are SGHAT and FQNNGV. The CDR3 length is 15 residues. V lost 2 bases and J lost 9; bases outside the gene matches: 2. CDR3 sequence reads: CASSLLGLAGGEQFF. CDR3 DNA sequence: TGTGCCAGCAGCTTACTGGGACTAGCGGGAGGTGAGCAGTTCTTC.

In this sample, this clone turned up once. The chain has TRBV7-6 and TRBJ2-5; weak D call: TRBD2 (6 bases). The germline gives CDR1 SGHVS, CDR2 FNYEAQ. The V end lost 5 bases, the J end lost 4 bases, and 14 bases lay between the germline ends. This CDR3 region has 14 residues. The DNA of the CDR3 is TGTGCCAGCAGCGACTCGAGGGGACTAGAGACCCAGTACTTC. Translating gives CASSDSRGLETQYF. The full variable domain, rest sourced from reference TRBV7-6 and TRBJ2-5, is GAGVSQSPRYKVTKRGQDVALRCDPISGHVSLYWYRQALGQGPEFLTYFNYEAQQDKSGLPNDRFSAERPEGSISTLTIQRTEQRDSAMYRCASSDSRGLETQYFGPGTRLLVL.

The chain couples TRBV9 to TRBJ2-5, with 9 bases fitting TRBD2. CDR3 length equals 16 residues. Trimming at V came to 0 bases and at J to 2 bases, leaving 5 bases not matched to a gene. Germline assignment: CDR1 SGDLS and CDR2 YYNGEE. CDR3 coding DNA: TGTGCCAGCAGCGTAGGGTTAGCGGGAGATCAAGAGACCCAGTACTTC. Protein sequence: CASSVGLAGDQETQYF.

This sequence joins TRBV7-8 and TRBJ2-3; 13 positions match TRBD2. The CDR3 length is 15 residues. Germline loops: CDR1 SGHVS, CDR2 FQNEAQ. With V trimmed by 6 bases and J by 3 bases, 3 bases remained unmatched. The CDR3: CASRQGLAGTDTQYF. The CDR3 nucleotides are TGTGCCAGCAGACAGGGACTAGCGGGGACAGATACGCAGTATTTT.

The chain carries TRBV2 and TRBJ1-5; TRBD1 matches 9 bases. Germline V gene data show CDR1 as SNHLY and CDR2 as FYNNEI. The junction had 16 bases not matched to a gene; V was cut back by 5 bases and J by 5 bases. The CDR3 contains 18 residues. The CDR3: CASSSGQGSRLIDQPQHF. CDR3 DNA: TGTGCCAGCAGTTCCGGACAGGGGAGTCGATTAATTGATCAGCCCCAGCATTTT. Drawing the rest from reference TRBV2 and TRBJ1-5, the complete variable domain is EPEVTQTPSHQVTQMGQEVILRCVPISNHLYFYWYRQILGQKVEFLVSFYNNEISEKSEIFDDQFSVERPDGSNFTLKIRSTKLEDSAMYFCASSSGQGSRLIDQPQHFGDGTRLSIL.

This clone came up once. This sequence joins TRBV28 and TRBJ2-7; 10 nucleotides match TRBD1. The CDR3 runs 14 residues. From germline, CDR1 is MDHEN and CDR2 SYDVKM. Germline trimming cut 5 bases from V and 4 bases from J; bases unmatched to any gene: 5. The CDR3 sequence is CASSDRDRGYEQYF. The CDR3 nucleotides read TGTGCCAGCAGTGACCGGGACAGGGGTTACGAGCAGTACTTC.

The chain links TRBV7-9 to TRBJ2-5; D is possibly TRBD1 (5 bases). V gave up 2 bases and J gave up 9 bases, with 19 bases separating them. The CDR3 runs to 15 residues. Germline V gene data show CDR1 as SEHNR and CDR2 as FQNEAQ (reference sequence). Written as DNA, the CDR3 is TGTGCCAGCAGCTTACCCCCGCCTAGTGAACAGGCCCAGTACTTC. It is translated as CASSLPPPSEQAQYF.

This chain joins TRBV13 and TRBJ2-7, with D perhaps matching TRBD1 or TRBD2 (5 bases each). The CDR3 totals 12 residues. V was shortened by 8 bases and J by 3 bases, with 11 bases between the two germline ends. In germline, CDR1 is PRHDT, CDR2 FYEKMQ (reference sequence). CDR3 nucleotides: TGTGCCAGCTCCCGAGGGGTCTACGAGCAGTACTTC. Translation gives CASSRGVYEQYF.

The chain's CDR3 is CASTQSYSGNTIYF. CDR3 nucleotides: TGTGCCAGCACCCAGAGCTATTCTGGAAACACCATATATTTT. The gene calls are TRBV3-1 (or the pseudogene TRBV3-2) and TRBJ1-3, with D uncertain. CDR3 length equals 14 residues. From germline, CDR1 is LGHDT and CDR2 YNNKEL (reference sequence). The ends were cut back, 7 bases at V and 1 base at J, with 11 bases in the middle.

CDR3 in amino acids: CAIRGLAGAGEQYF. The CDR3 coding sequence is TGTGCCATCAGGGGACTAGCGGGAGCCGGCGAGCAGTACTTC. V usage is TRBV10-3 and J usage is TRBJ2-7; 14 nucleotides line up with TRBD2. Germline CDR1 is ENHRY and CDR2 is SYGVKD. The CDR3 has 14 amino acids. J lost 6 bases, V lost 6 bases, and 4 bases had no gene match.

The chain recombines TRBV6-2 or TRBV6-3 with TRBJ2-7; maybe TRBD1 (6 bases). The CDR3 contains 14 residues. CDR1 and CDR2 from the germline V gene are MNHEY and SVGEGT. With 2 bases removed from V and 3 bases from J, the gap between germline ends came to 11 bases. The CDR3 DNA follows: TGTGCCAGCAGTTACCTAGGGGGAAACTACGAGCAGTACTTC. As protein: CASSYLGGNYEQYF.

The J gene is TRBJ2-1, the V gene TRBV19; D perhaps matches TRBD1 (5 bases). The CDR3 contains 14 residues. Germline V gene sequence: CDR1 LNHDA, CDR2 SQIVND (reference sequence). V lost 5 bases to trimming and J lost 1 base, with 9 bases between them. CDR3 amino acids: CASSGALSYNEQFF. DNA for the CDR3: TGTGCCAGTAGTGGGGCCCTATCCTACAATGAGCAGTTCTTC.

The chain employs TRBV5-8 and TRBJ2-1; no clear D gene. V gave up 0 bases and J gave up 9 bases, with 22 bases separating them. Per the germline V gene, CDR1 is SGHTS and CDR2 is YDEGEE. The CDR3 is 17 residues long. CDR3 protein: CASSLVSGFPLSSEQFF. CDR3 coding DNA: TGTGCCAGCAGCTTGGTGTCTGGCTTCCCTCTATCAAGTGAGCAGTTCTTC.

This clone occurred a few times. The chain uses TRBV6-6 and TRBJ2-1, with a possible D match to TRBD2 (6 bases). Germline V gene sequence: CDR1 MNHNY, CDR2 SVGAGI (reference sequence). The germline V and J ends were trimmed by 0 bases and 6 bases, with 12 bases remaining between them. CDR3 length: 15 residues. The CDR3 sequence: CASSYSAGSGNEQFF. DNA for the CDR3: TGTGCCAGCAGTTACTCGGCGGGTAGCGGCAATGAGCAGTTCTTC.

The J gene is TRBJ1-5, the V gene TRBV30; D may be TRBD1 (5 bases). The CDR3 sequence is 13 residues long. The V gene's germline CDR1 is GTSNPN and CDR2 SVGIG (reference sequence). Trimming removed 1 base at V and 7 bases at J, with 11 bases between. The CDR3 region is CAWSGRGMQPQHF. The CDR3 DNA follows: TGTGCCTGGAGTGGTAGGGGAATGCAGCCCCAGCATTTT. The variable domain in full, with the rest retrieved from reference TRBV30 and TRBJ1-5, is SQTIHQWPATLVQPVGSPLSLECTVEGTSNPNLYWYRQAAGRGLQLLFYSVGIGQISSEVPQNLSASRPQDRQFILSSKKLLLSDSGFYLCAWSGRGMQPQHFGDGTRLSIL.

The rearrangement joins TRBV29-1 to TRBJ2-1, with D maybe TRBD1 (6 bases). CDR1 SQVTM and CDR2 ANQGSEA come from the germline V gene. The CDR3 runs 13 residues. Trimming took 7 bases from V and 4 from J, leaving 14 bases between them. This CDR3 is CSATGVIYNEQFF. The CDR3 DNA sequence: TGCAGCGCGACAGGAGTGATTTACAATGAGCAGTTCTTC.

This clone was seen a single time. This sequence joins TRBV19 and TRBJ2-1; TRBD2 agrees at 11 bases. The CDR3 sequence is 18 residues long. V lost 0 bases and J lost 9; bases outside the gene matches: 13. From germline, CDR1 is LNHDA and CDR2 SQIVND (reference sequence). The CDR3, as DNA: TGTGCCAGTAGTATAGAGGGAACTAGCGGGAGTTTTAGGGGTGAGCAGTTCTTC. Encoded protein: CASSIEGTSGSFRGEQFF. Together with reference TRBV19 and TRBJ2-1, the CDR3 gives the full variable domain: DGGITQSPKYLFRKEGQNVTLSCEQNLNHDAMYWYRQDPGQGLRLIYYSQIVNDFQKGDIAEGYSVSREKKESFPLTVTSAQKNPTAFYLCASSIEGTSGSFRGEQFFGPGTRLTVL.

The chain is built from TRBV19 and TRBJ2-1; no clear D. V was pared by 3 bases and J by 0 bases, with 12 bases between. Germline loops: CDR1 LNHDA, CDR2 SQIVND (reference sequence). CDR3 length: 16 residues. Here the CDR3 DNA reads TGTGCCAGTAGTATGCCCCCTGGTCTCTCCTACAATGAGCAGTTCTTC. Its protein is CASSMPPGLSYNEQFF. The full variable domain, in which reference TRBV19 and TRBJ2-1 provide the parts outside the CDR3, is DGGITQSPKYLFRKEGQNVTLSCEQNLNHDAMYWYRQDPGQGLRLIYYSQIVNDFQKGDIAEGYSVSREKKESFPLTVTSAQKNPTAFYLCASSMPPGLSYNEQFFGPGTRLTVL.

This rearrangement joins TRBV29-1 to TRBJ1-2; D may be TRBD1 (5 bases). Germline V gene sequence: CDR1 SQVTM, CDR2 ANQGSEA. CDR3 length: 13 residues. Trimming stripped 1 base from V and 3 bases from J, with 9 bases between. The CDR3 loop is CSVEGRGDYGYTF. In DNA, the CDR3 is TGCAGCGTTGAAGGTCGAGGGGACTATGGCTACACCTTC. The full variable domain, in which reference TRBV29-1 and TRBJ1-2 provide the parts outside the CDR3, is SAVISQKPSRDICQRGTSLTIQCQVDSQVTMMFWYRQQPGQSLTLIATANQGSEATYESGFVIDKFPISRPNLTFSTLTVSNMSPEDSSIYLCSVEGRGDYGYTFGSGTRLTVV.

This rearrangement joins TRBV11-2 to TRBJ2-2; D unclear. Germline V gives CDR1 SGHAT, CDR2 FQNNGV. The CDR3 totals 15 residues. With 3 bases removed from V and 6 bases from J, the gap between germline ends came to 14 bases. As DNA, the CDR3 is TGTGCCAGCAGCTTTGATCCTAGTAAGGCCGGGGAGCTGTTTTTT. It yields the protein CASSFDPSKAGELFF.

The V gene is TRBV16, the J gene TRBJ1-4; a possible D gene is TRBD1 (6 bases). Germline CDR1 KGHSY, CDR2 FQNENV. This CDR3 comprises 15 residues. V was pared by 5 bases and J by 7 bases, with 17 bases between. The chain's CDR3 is CASSTRTEKSEKLFF. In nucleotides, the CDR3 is TGTGCCAGCAGCACCCGGACAGAGAAGAGTGAAAAACTGTTTTTT.

The CDR3 DNA reads as TGTGCTTCGGGGACCCTACCGCCCTACGAGCAGTACTTC. It translates to CASGTLPPYEQYF. The V gene is TRBV30, the J gene TRBJ2-7; D may match TRBD1 or TRBD2 (5 bases each). Germline V gene data show CDR1 as GTSNPN and CDR2 as SVGIG (reference sequence). The CDR3 spans 13 residues.